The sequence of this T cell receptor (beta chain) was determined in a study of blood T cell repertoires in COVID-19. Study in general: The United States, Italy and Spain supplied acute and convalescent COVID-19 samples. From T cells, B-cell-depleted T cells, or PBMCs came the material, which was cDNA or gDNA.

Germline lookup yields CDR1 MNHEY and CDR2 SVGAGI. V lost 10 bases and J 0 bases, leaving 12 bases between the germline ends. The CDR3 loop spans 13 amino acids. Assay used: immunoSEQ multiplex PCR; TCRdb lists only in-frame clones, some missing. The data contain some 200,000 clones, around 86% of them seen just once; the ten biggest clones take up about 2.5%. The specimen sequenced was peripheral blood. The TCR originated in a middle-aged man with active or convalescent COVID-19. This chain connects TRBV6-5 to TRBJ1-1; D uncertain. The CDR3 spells CATSSLMNTEAFF. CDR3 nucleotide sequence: TGTGCCACCTCGAGTCTTATGAACACTGAAGCTTTCTTT.